The present TCR beta chain was sequenced within a study of regulatory T cells in long-lasting Graves disease (dated by TCRdb to about 2021). About the full investigation: Persistent Graves' disease was defined as persistently positive TSH receptor autoantibodies together with antithyroid drug treatment for over 5 years. Peripheral blood TCR sequencing and RNA sequencing compared persistent Graves' disease patients with newly diagnosed Graves' disease patients. The study took place in China and was registered as a clinical trial. A total of about 35 samples underwent TCR sequencing: about 13 from persistent and around 20 from newly diagnosed Graves' disease patients. Persistent Graves' disease patients in the clinical cohort had taken antithyroid drugs for 8 to 12 years on average. General conclusions and limits of the study: More public clonotypes were shared among persistent patients (fewer than 3,000) than among newly diagnosed patients (966). As a limitation, the authors acknowledged that the small sample size may reduce accuracy. Lower TCR Shannon entropy and fewer highly expanded clones were observed in persistent Graves' disease patients than in newly diagnosed patients, which suggested clonal expansion. Only the TCR beta chain was sequenced and analyzed. Preferential use of TRBV28, TRBJ1-2 and TRBJ2-5 was observed in persistent disease, whereas TRBV20-1 and TRBJ2-1 were favored in newly diagnosed disease. Peripheral blood alone was examined, since thyroid tissue, which constituted the primary lesion, could not be accessed.

With regard to this clonotype: Its antigen is unknown. Base qualities are missing; no much larger clone stands one base away.

The time point label, read with the paper, signifies: persistent/refractory GD, antithyroid drugs over 5 years with positive TRAb. RNA was extracted from PBMCs in TRIzol for both TCR sequencing and RNA sequencing. Graves' disease was diagnosed according to American Thyroid Association guidelines. The patients came from an endocrinology department in Xi'an, China. Each patient gave about 9.1 milliliters of peripheral blood, collected in an EDTA anticoagulant tube. PBMCs were isolated by Ficoll Paque Plus density gradient separation without further T cell sorting. An Agilent 2100 Bioanalyzer and agarose gel were used to check RNA quality, while a NanoDrop 2000 measured RNA concentration. The method was multiplex PCR. The sequencer was an Illumina HiSeq 4000. CDR3 regions were amplified by Arm-PCR with iRepertoire HTBI primers to construct TCR beta libraries. Before sequencing, the PCR products went through gel purification. The published analysis was carried out like this. Across samples, around 58 TRBV and 13 to 15 TRBJ segments were identified and used for gene usage analysis of CDR3 amino acid clonotypes. COPE and FqMerger were used to merge the filtered high-quality paired reads into contigs. BLAST was used to align contigs to IMGT TRBV, TRBD and TRBJ reference genes, and CDR3 was defined according to IMGT. Clonotypes above 0.1% frequency were classified as highly expanded clones. Shannon entropy was used to measure repertoire diversity, and the Gini coefficient was used to measure V-J evenness. A clonotype found in more than one individual was treated as public. TCRdb reprocessing: public reads trimmed at Q25 with fastp, clones called with MiXCR, in-frame beta chains kept. Entries that share a CDR3 protein sequence are merged under the most common genes and DNA. The V and J calls shown here were made by TCRdb, not taken from the authors' results. For this sample there are 400,000 to 600,000 distinct CDR3 sequences; about a fifth appear just once. More than 6% of the sample is held by the ten biggest clonotypes.

The CDR1 and CDR2 encoded by the germline V gene are MNHNS and SASEGT. Including cysteine and phenylalanine, the CDR3 has 16 amino acids. Only CDR3 DNA is held: 48 bases, read in frame from base 1. V was cut back by 6 bases and J by 3 bases, leaving a gap of 15 bases between them. The clonotype comes from a female donor with Graves disease. This chain joins TRBV6-1 to TRBJ2-6; the D gene could be TRBD1 or TRBD2, each one agreeing over 6 bases. Sequences were derived from peripheral blood mononuclear cells (PBMCs), sampled when the disease was refractory, from a patient treated with antithyroid drugs. CDR3 loop: CASRSKGGVGANVLTF. The nucleotides read TGTGCCAGCAGGTCCAAGGGGGGAGTTGGGGCCAACGTCCTGACTTTC.